This TCR beta chain was sequenced for a study of T cells in Graves' hyperthyroidism and ophthalmopathy. Turning to the study itself: Peripheral blood collection took place at initial diagnosis, before any treatment. Study-wide results and caveats: Blood also contained most expanded thyroid clonotypes above 0.001.

This clonotype was counted between two and nine times. Its antigen is not identified. At least 3 on the Clinical Activity Score was recorded for ophthalmopathy patients, who also had NOSPECS grade at least 4 and duration under 3 months. The CDR3 is 14 residues long. Trimming cost V 4 bases and J 7 bases, with 14 bases left between them. Germline V CDR1 and CDR2: MNHEY, SVGEGT. Amplified TCR beta CDR3 regions derived from RNA transcripts. An initial round of RT-PCR targeting the TCR CDR3 relied on the HTBI primer set. TCRdb used MiXCR to reprocess the multiplex PCR reads, holding one entry per CDR3 protein. The table has a few hundred thousand distinct CDR3 sequences, about 22% seen once.

Sequenced material: blood. The sequence was obtained from a woman aged 70-85 years with Graves' ophthalmopathy. The chain uses TRBV6-2 or TRBV6-3 and TRBJ2-1; D possibly corresponds to TRBD1 (6 bases). Here the CDR3 reads CASSSQGRRNEQFF. The CDR3 DNA is TGTGCCAGCAGTTCCCAGGGGCGACGGAATGAGCAGTTCTTC.